This record covers a single T cell receptor beta chain. J lost 2 bases, V lost 1 base, and 4 bases had no gene match. Germline lookup yields CDR1 KGHDR and CDR2 SFDVKD. The CDR3 loop spans 16 amino acids. The sample belongs to a study of blood T cell repertoires in COVID-19. Study-level information: Sites in the United States, Italy and Spain provided acute and convalescent COVID-19 samples. PBMCs, B-cell-depleted T cells, or T cells provided the cDNA or gDNA that made up the material.

In the authors' workflow: Amplification of reference gene primers provided the estimated nucleated cell counts. Measured with immunoSEQ multiplex PCR; TCRdb has only the in-frame clones, and not every one. V and J calls and clone size are those listed in that table; D and trimming were worked out from the DNA. The data hold 30,000 to 35,000 clones, with over 70% observed a single time. Material for sequencing was peripheral blood. The chain couples TRBV24-1 to TRBJ2-5; 9 bases match TRBD1. The sequence was collected from a man aged 80 or over with active COVID-19. In nucleotides, the CDR3 is TGTGCCACCAGTGATTTTGGGACAGGGTATCAAGAGACCCAGTACTTC. It yields the protein CATSDFGTGYQETQYF.